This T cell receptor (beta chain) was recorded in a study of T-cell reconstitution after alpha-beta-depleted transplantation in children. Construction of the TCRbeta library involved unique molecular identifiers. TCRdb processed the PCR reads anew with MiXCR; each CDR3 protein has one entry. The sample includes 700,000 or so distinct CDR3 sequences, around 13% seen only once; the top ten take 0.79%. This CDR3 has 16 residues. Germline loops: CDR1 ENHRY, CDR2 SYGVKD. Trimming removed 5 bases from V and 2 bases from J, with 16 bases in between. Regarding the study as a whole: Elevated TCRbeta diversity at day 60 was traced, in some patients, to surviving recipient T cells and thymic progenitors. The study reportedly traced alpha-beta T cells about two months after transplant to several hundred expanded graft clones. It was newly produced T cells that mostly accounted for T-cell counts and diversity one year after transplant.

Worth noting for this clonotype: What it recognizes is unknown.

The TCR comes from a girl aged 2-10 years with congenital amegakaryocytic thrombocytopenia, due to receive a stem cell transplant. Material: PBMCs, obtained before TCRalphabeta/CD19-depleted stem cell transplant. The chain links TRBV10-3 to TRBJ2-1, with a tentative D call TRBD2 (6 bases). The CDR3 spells CAISKEGPLPYNEQFF. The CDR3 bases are TGTGCCATCAGTAAGGAGGGTCCTTTACCCTACAATGAGCAGTTCTTC.